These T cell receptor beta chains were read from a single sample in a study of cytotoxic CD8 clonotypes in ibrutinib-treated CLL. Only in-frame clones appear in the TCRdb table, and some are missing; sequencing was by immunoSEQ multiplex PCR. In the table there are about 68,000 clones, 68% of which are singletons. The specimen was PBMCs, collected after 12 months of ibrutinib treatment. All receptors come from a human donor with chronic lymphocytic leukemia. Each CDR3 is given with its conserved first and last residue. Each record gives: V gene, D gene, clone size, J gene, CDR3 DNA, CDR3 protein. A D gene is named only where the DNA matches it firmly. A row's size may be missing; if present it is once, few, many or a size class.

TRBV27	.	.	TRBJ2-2	TGTGCCAGCAGTTTATTAAAGGGCACCGGGGAGCTGTTTTTT	CASSLLKGTGELFF
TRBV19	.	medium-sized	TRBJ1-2	TGTGCCAGTAGTATTAGTGTCTATGGCTACACCTTC	CASSISVYGYTF
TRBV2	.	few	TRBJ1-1	TGTGCCAGCAGTGAAGCGGGCCGGCCAGAAGCTTTCTTT	CASSEAGRPEAFF
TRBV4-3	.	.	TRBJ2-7	TGCGCCAGCAGCCAAGGCAGGGCCCGCTCCTACGAGCAGTACTTC	CASSQGRARSYEQYF
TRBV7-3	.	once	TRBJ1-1	TGTGCCAGCAGCGGTGCTGGGGCGGTGGTCCCGAACACTGAAGCTTTCTTT	CASSGAGAVVPNTEAFF
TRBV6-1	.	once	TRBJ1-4	TGTGCCAGCAGTGAAGACAGGCGGTGGGGTAATGAAAAACTGTTTTTT	CASSEDRRWGNEKLFF
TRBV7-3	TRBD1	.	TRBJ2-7	TGTGCCAGCAGCTTAAGTCCGACAGGGGACGAGCAGTACTTC	CASSLSPTGDEQYF
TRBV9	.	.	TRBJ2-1	TGTGCCAGCAGCGTAGCTTTCGGTGGGAGATCCTACAATGAGCAGTTCTTC	CASSVAFGGRSYNEQFF
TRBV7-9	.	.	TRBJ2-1	TGTGCCAGCAGCTTAGGGGCGGGTCGGGATGAGCAGTTCTTC	CASSLGAGRDEQFF
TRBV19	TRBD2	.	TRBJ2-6	TGTGCCAGTAGTAGCGGGGGGGCCTCTGGGGCCAACGTCCTGACTTTC	CASSSGGASGANVLTF
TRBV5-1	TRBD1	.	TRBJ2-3	TGCGCCAGCAGCTTGTCGGGACAGGGTACAGATACGCAGTATTTT	CASSLSGQGTDTQYF
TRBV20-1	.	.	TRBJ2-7	TGCAGTGCTATACTAGTTGACGAGCAGTACTTC	CSAILVDEQYF
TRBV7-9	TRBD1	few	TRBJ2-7	TGTGCCAGCAGCTTATCCCCCGGACAGGGGTCCCACGAGCAGTACTTC	CASSLSPGQGSHEQYF
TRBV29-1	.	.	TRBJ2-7	TGCAGCGTTGAAGTAGGGGCTGGAACCTACGAGCAGTACTTC	CSVEVGAGTYEQYF
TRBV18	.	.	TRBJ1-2	TGTGCCAGCTCACCACCGAATGGGGGAACGAACTATGGCTACACCTTC	CASSPPNGGTNYGYTF
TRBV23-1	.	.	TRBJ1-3	TGCGCCAGCAGTCAGGGGCGAGAGAGTCGAAACACCATATATTTT	CASSQGRESRNTIYF
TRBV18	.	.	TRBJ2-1	TGTGCCAGCTCACCAATGGGGACACCATACAATGAGCAGTTCTTC	CASSPMGTPYNEQFF
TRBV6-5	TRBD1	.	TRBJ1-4	TGTGCCACCCGGACAGGGGGAGGTGAAAAACTGTTTTTT	CATRTGGGEKLFF
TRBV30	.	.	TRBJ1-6	TGTGCCTGGAGTGTAGCAGAGTATAATTCACCCCTCCACTTT	CAWSVAEYNSPLHF